This T cell receptor beta chain was identified in a study of circulating CD8 cells and anti-PD-1 response in melanoma. Overall study: Non-responders showed stable or progressive disease; responders showed complete or partial response.

By sample fraction, this clonotype is large. Its antigen is still unknown. Four subsets defined by PD-1 and/or TIGIT were sorted from live CD3+CD8+TCRalphabeta+ cells. Each library started from roughly 16 ng of total RNA using the QIAseq Immune Repertoire TCR panel. From the reads, TCRdb called clonotypes with MiXCR, one entry per CDR3 protein. Among about 530 distinct CDR3 sequences, around 8.7% were seen once, and the ten largest hold about 40%. Study-wide results and limits: Experiments were generally run without replicates. Clonotype sharing was highest between DPOS and TIGIT subsets. DNEG was most diverse; TIGIT repertoires were least diverse.

The CDR3 runs to 16 residues. With 7 bases clipped from V and 8 bases from J, the junction kept 12 bases outside the gene matches. Germline CDR1 MNHEY, CDR2 SMNVEV (reference sequence). This chain connects TRBV27 to TRBJ2-4; TRBD2 matches 12 bases. This receptor was taken from a human donor with melanoma. Sequenced material: CD8+ T cells from PBMCs, taken at baseline or after one month of anti-PD-1 therapy (not recorded which). This CDR3 is CASTSQTSGGTYIQYF. The DNA of the CDR3 is TGTGCCAGCACCTCCCAGACTAGCGGGGGAACCTACATTCAGTACTTC.